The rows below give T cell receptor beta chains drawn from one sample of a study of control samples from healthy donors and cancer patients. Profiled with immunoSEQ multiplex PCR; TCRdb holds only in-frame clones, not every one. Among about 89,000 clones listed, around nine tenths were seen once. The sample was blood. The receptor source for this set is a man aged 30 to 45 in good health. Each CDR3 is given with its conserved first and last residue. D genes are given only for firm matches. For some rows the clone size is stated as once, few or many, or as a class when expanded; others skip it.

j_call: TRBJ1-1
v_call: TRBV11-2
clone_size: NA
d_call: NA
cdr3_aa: CASSLGRNTEAFF
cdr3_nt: TGTGCCAGCAGCTTAGGGAGGAACACTGAAGCTTTCTTT

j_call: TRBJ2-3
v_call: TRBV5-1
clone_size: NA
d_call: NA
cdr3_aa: CASSPGVTDTQYF
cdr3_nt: TGCGCCAGCAGCCCCGGGGTCACAGATACGCAGTATTTT

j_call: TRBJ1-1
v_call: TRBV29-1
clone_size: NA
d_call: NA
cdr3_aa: CSVLHKNTEAFF
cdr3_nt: TGCAGCGTCTTACATAAGAACACTGAAGCTTTCTTT

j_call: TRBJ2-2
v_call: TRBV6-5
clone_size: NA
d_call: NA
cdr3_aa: CASRRVGLNTGELFF
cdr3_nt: TGTGCCAGCAGGAGGGTAGGGCTTAACACCGGGGAGCTGTTTTTT

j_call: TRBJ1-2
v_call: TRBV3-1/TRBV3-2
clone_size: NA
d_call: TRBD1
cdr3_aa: CASSPRQGKGYGYTF
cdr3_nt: TGTGCCAGCAGCCCGCGACAGGGAAAGGGCTATGGCTACACCTTC

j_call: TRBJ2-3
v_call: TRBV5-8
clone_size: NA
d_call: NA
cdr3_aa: CASRSLGTDTQYF
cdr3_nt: TGTGCCAGCAGATCATTGGGCACAGATACGCAGTATTTT

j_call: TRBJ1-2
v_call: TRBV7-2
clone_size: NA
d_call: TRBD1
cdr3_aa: CASSQTGHASGYTF
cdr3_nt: TGTGCCAGCAGCCAGACAGGGCACGCCTCCGGCTACACCTTC

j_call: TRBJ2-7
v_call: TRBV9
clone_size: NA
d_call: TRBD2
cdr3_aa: CASSVGERGASYEQYF
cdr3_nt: TGTGCCAGCAGCGTAGGAGAGCGGGGGGCCTCCTACGAGCAGTACTTC

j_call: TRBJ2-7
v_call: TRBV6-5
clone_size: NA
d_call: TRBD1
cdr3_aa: CASSYSGQGAYEQYF
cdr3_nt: TGTGCCAGCAGTTACTCTGGTCAGGGGGCCTACGAGCAGTACTTC

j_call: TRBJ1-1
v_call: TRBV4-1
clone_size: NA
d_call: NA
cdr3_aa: CASSQGIDWANTEAFF
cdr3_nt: TGCGCCAGCAGCCAAGGGATTGACTGGGCGAACACTGAAGCTTTCTTT

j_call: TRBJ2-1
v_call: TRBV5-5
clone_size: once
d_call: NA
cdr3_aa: CASSSPAQGSSYNEQFF
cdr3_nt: TGTGCCAGCAGCTCGCCCGCCCAGGGGAGCTCCTACAATGAGCAGTTCTTC

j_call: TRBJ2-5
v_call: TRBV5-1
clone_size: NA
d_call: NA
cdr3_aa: CASSWGQGRGETQYF
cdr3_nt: TGCGCCAGCAGTTGGGGGCAGGGTAGGGGAGAGACCCAGTACTTC

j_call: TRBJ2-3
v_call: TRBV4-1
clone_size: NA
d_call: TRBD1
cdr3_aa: CASSQGQGHPDTQYF
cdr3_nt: TGCGCCAGCAGCCAAGGACAGGGTCATCCAGATACGCAGTATTTT

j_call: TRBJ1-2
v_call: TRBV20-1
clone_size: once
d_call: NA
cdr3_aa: CSASNAYGYTF
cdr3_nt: TGCAGTGCCAGCAATGCCTATGGCTACACCTTC

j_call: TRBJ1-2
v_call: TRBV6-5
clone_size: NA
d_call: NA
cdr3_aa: CASSYSMGGYGYTF
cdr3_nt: TGTGCCAGCAGTTACTCGATGGGGGGCTATGGCTACACCTTC

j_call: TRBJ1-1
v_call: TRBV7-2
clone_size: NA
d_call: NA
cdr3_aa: CASSPHQVRNTEAFF
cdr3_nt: TGTGCCAGCAGCCCCCACCAGGTCCGGAACACTGAAGCTTTCTTT

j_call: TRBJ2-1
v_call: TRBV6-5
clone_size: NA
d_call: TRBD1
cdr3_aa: CASSYTGQGMNEQFF
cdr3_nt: TGTGCCAGCAGTTATACCGGACAGGGGATGAATGAGCAGTTCTTC

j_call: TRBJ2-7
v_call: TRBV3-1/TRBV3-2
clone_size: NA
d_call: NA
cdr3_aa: CASSPRLGGSYEQYF
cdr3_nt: TGTGCCAGCAGCCCTAGGCTTGGGGGGTCCTACGAGCAGTACTTC

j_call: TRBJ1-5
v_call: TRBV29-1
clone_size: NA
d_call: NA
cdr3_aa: CSADRINQPQHF
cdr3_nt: TGCAGCGCTGACAGGATCAATCAGCCCCAGCATTTT

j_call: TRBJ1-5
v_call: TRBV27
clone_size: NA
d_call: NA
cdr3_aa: CASSSEGASNQPQHF
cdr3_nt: TGTGCCAGCAGTTCGGAAGGGGCCAGCAATCAGCCCCAGCATTTT

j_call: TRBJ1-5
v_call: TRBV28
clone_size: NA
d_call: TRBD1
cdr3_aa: CASSFPGQAGGSNQPQHF
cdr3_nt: TGTGCCAGCAGTTTCCCTGGACAGGCCGGGGGTAGCAATCAGCCCCAGCATTTT

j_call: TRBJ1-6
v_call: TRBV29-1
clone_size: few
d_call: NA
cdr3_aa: CSVAPPRELSPLHF
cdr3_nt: TGCAGCGTCGCCCCCCCCAGGGAGCTTTCACCCCTCCACTTT

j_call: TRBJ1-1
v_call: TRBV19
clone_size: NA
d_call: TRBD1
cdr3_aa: CASSPYGQANTEAFF
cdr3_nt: TGTGCCAGTAGTCCCTACGGACAGGCGAACACTGAAGCTTTCTTT

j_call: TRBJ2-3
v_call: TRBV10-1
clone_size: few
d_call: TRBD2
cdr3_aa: CASSETGTSGETQYF
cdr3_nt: TGCGCCAGCAGTGAAACCGGGACTAGCGGGGAAACGCAGTATTTT

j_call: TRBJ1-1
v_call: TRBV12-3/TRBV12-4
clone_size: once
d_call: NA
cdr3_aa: CASSLRGNTEAFF
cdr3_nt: TGTGCCAGCAGTTTGCGGGGGAACACTGAAGCTTTCTTT

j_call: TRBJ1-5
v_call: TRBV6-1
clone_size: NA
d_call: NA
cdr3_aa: CASSESHRGNQPQHF
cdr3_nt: TGTGCCAGCAGTGAATCTCACAGGGGCAATCAGCCCCAGCATTTT

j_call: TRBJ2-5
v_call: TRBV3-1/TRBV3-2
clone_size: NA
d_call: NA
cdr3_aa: CASSLLQETQYF
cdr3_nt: TGTGCCAGCAGCCTACTTCAAGAGACCCAGTACTTC

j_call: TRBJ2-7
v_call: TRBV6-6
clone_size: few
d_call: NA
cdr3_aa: CASSYSGSSYEQYF
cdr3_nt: TGTGCCAGCAGTTACTCGGGCTCCTCCTACGAGCAGTACTTC

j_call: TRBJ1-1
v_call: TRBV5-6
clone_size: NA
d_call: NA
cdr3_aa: CASSLWARYTEAFF
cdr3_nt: TGTGCCAGCAGCTTGTGGGCCCGGTATACTGAAGCTTTCTTT

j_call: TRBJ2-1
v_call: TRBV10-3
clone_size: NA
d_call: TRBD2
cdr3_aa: CAISDVAGGRSEQFF
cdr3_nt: TGTGCCATCAGTGACGTAGCGGGGGGGCGTAGTGAGCAGTTCTTC

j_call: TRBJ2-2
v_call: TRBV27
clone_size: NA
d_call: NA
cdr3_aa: CASSFGAGELFF
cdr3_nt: NA

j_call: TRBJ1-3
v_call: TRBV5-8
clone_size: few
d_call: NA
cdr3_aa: CASSPRTLDTIYF
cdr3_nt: TGTGCCAGCAGCCCAAGGACATTAGACACCATATATTTT

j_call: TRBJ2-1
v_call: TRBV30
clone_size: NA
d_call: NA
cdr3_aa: CAWGPSLFF
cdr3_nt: TGTGCCTGGGGCCCCAGTCTGTTCTTC

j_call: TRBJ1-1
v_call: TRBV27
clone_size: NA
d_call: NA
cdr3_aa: CASSLSGPLNTEAFF
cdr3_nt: TGTGCCAGCAGTTTATCGGGACCTTTGAACACTGAAGCTTTCTTT

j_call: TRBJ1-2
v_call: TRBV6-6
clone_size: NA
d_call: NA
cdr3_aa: CASSYSIIQGLGGYTF
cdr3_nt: TGTGCCAGCAGTTACTCGATTATTCAAGGGCTCGGTGGCTACACCTTC

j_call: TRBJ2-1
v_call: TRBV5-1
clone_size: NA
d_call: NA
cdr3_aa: CASSLARRVDEQFF
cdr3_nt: TGCGCCAGCAGCTTGGCCCGCAGGGTGGATGAGCAGTTCTTC

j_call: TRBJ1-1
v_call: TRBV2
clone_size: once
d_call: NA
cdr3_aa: CASSEERTTTEAFF
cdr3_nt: TGTGCCAGCAGTGAAGAGCGGACAACCACTGAAGCTTTCTTT

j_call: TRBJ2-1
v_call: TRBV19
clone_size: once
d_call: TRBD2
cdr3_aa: CASSIGGLAGVNEQFF
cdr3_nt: TGTGCCAGTAGTATAGGGGGACTAGCGGGGGTAAATGAGCAGTTCTTC

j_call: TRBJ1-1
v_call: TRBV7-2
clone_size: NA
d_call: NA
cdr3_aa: CASSLEGFTEAFF
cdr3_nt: TGTGCCAGCAGCTTAGAGGGGTTCACTGAAGCTTTCTTT

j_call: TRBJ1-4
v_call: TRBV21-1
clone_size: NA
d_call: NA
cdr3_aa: CASSKVQGTTTNEKLFF
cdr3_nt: TGTGCCAGCAGCAAGGTCCAGGGGACCACAACTAATGAAAAACTGTTTTTT

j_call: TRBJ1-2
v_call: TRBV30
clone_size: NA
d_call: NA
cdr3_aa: CAWSVQSNYGYTF
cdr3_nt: TGTGCCTGGAGTGTACAATCTAACTATGGCTACACCTTC

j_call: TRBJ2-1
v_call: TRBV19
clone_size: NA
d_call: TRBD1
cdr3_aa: CASSIPPGQGGLNEQFF
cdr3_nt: TGTGCCAGTAGTATACCGCCGGGACAGGGGGGTTTGAATGAGCAGTTCTTC

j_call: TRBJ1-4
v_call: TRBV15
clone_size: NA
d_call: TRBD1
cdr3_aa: CATSTDREATNEKLFF
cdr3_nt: TGTGCCACCAGCACGGACAGGGAAGCAACTAATGAAAAACTGTTTTTT

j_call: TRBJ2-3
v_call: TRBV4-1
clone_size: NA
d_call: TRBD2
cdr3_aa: CASSQDEAGGEPDTQYF
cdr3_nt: TGCGCCAGCAGCCAAGATGAGGCGGGGGGGGAGCCAGATACGCAGTATTTT

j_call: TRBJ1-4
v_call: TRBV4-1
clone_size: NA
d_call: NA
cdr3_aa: CASSPVREAGRGFNEKLFF
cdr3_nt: TGCGCCAGCAGCCCAGTCAGGGAGGCAGGCCGAGGGTTTAATGAAAAACTGTTTTTT

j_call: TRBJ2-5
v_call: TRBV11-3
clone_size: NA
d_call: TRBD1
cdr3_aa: CASSPGQGDPETQYF
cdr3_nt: TGTGCCAGCAGCCCCGGACAGGGGGATCCAGAGACCCAGTACTTC

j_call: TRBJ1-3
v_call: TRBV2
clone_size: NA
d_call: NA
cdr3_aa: CASSEGGRGGSGNTIYF
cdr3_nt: TGTGCCAGCAGTGAAGGGGGCAGGGGTGGCTCTGGAAACACCATATATTTT

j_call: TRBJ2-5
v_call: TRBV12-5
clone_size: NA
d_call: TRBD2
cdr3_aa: CASGQSAGAQETQYF
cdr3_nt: TGTGCTAGTGGTCAATCAGCGGGGGCCCAAGAGACCCAGTACTTC

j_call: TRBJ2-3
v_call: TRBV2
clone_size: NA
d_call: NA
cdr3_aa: CASSRSGFTDTQYF
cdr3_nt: TGTGCCAGCAGTCGAAGCGGATTCACAGATACGCAGTATTTT

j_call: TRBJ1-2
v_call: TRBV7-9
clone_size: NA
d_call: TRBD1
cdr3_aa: CASSLGRGLDYGYTF
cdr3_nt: TGTGCCAGCAGCTTGGGCAGGGGGTTAGACTATGGCTACACCTTC

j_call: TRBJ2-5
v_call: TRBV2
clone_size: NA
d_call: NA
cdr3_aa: CASTGKSWEETQYF
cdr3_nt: TGTGCCAGCACAGGAAAAAGTTGGGAGGAGACCCAGTACTTC

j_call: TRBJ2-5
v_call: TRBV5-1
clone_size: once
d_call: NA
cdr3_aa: CASSLGSKETQYF
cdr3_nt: TGCGCCAGCAGCTTGGGATCCAAAGAGACCCAGTACTTC

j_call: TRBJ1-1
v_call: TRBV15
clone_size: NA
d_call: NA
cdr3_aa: CATSDESQPETFEAFF
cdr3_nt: TGTGCCACCAGTGATGAGTCACAGCCGGAAACTTTTGAAGCTTTCTTT

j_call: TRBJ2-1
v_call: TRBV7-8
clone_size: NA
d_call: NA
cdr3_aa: CASSLGGGGRNEQFF
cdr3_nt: TGTGCCAGCAGCTTAGGGGGTGGGGGTAGGAATGAGCAGTTCTTC

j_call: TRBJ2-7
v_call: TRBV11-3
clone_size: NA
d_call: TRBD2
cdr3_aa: CASSYAAGAPYEQYF
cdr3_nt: TGTGCCAGCAGCTACGCGGCGGGAGCCCCCTACGAGCAGTACTTC

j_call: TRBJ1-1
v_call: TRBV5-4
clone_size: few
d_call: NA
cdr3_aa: CASSLELNTEAFF
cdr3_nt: TGTGCCAGCAGCTTGGAGTTGAACACTGAAGCTTTCTTT

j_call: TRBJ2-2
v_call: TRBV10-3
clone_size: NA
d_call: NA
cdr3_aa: CAIYDKGNTGELFF
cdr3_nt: TGTGCCATATATGACAAGGGGAACACCGGGGAGCTGTTTTTT